This entry lists 27 T cell receptor beta chains sequenced from one sample in a study of OX40 agonist ivuxolimab in advanced cancers. Only in-frame clones appear in the TCRdb table, and some are missing; sequencing was by immunoSEQ multiplex PCR. This sample has 55,000 to 60,000 clones, with less than 90% found just once. Sequenced material: CD4+ or CD8+ T cells sorted from blood, taken in a trial of the OX40 agonist ivuxolimab. These receptor sequences come from an adult with an advanced solid tumor such as melanoma, head and neck, liver or kidney cancer.

The V call is TRBV5-4, the J call TRBJ2-3; 10 bases are shared with TRBD2. The germline V gene has CDR1 SGHNT and CDR2 YYREEE (reference sequence). Losses at the gene ends were 3 bases for V and 3 bases for J; bases not matched to a gene: 7. The CDR3 is 16 amino acids. The CDR3: CASSSHLAGETDTQYF. The CDR3, as DNA: TGTGCCAGCAGCTCACATCTAGCGGGAGAGACAGATACGCAGTATTTT.

This chain connects TRBV6-1 to TRBJ1-2; the D is unclear. Trimming took off 7 bases at V and 2 bases at J, with 11 bases between the two ends. The CDR3 is 13 amino acids. Germline V gene lookup returns CDR1 MNHNS and CDR2 SASEGT. The CDR3 spells CASKINGNYGYTF. CDR3 bases: TGTGCCAGCAAAATAAACGGAAACTATGGCTACACCTTC.

This chain uses TRBV27 with TRBJ2-1; 8 bases fit TRBD1. The germline gives CDR1 MNHEY, CDR2 SMNVEV (reference sequence). The CDR3 contains 16 residues. With V trimmed by 0 bases and J by 6 bases, 7 bases remained unmatched. The CDR3 protein is CASSLSGSQGANEQFF. Written as DNA, the CDR3 is TGTGCCAGCAGTTTATCGGGGAGCCAGGGGGCCAATGAGCAGTTCTTC.

On this clone: The junction shows a germline mismatch at one end, possibly a read error. The genes are TRBV19 and TRBJ1-3, with 7 bases identical to TRBD1. CDR3 length equals 18 residues. The V gene's germline CDR1 is LNHDA and CDR2 SQIVND (reference sequence). The CDR3 coding sequence is TGTGCCAGTAGTGTAGAATACCCCCGACAGGGTCTTGGAAACACCATATATTTT. Its translation: CASSVEYPRQGLGNTIYF.

This chain connects TRBV2 to TRBJ2-5; 9 nucleotides align to TRBD2. Germline CDR1 is SNHLY and CDR2 is FYNNEI. V shed 6 bases, J shed 0 bases, and the junction held 11 bases outside the gene matches. The length of the CDR3 is 17 residues. As DNA, the CDR3 is TGTGCCAGCAGCCGACTAGCGCGGGGGGGGTACCAAGAGACCCAGTACTTC. Translating it yields CASSRLARGGYQETQYF.

The chain has TRBV30 and TRBJ1-1, with D possibly TRBD1 on 5 matching bases. There are 16 residues in the CDR3. Trimming cost V 0 bases and J 0 bases, with 14 bases left between them. Germline assignment: CDR1 GTSNPN and CDR2 SVGIG (reference sequence). The chain's CDR3 is CAWSVNPGRMNTEAFF. The CDR3 DNA is TGTGCCTGGAGTGTAAATCCGGGACGGATGAACACTGAAGCTTTCTTT.

The rearrangement links TRBV10-3 to TRBJ2-1; possible D gene TRBD1, 6 bases. Trimming shortened V by 7 bases and J by 4 bases, and 14 bases separated the two germline ends. The V gene's germline CDR1 is ENHRY and CDR2 SYGVKD. This CDR3 contains 14 residues. For the CDR3, the DNA is TGTGCCATCACGAATGCAGGGGTGTACAATGAGCAGTTCTTC. Amino acids: CAITNAGVYNEQFF.

The chain couples TRBV6-6 to TRBJ1-2; TRBD1 is a possible D gene (5 bases). CDR1 and CDR2 (germline): MNHNY, SVGAGI (reference sequence). V lost 4 bases, J lost 13 bases, and 16 bases lay in between. CDR3 length: 12 amino acids. CDR3 DNA sequence: TGTGCCAGCAGTTCCGGAGGGGCCCTTGGCACCTTC. Its translation is CASSSGGALGTF.

The chain has TRBV6-5 and TRBJ2-1; D might be TRBD1 (6 bases). Trimming removed 7 bases at V and 8 bases at J, with 18 bases between. Looked up from germline, CDR1 is MNHEY and CDR2 is SVGAGI. CDR3 size: 14 residues. This CDR3 reads CASTKGGRLDEQFF. The DNA for the CDR3 is TGTGCCAGCACCAAAGGGGGAAGGTTGGATGAGCAGTTCTTC.

Note on this clone: In the same sample, other DNA sequences code for this CDR3. The V gene is TRBV19, the J gene TRBJ1-5, with a weak D call TRBD1 (5 bases). The CDR3 loop spans 15 amino acids. The germline V and J ends were trimmed by 5 bases and 2 bases, with 13 bases remaining between them. The germline gives CDR1 LNHDA, CDR2 SQIVND (reference sequence). DNA of the CDR3: TGTGCCAGTAGTCTCCAGGGCGGCGGCAATCAGCCCCAGCATTTT. This encodes CASSLQGGGNQPQHF.

This chain uses TRBV6-5 with TRBJ2-7; 10 nucleotides align to TRBD2. The CDR3 runs 12 residues. The germline gives CDR1 MNHEY, CDR2 SVGAGI. V lost 7 bases, J lost 5 bases, and 2 bases stayed unmatched. The CDR3 region is CASTSGRHEQYF. CDR3 coding DNA: TGTGCCAGCACTAGCGGGAGACACGAGCAGTACTTC.

The V gene is TRBV6-1, the J gene TRBJ2-7; D not certain. CDR3 length equals 14 residues. The V and J ends lost 5 bases and 0 bases respectively, with 11 bases between them. CDR1 is MNHNS, CDR2 SASEGT, per germline. The CDR3 spells CASSIDSSSYEQYF. CDR3 sequence (DNA): TGTGCCAGCAGTATTGACTCCAGCTCCTACGAGCAGTACTTC.

The chain carries TRBV7-9 and TRBJ1-2; D might be TRBD1 (6 bases). V was clipped by 0 bases and J by 3 bases, with 23 bases between them. Germline CDR1 is SEHNR and CDR2 is FQNEAQ (reference sequence). The CDR3 runs to 19 residues. The chain's CDR3 is CASSLARKGRGPGHYGYTF. Written as DNA, the CDR3 is TGTGCCAGCAGCTTAGCGAGGAAAGGCAGGGGCCCCGGGCACTATGGCTACACCTTC.

The table lists this clone with a count of one. The V call is TRBV2, the J call TRBJ2-7; TRBD2 might be the D (5 bases). The CDR3 has 12 amino acids. The V gene lost 6 bases and the J gene lost 4 bases, with 10 bases spanning the gap. Germline V gene lookup returns CDR1 SNHLY and CDR2 FYNNEI. In nucleotides, the CDR3 is TGTGCCAGCAGCCAAGCGGAGTACGAGCAGTACTTC. Protein sequence: CASSQAEYEQYF.

This clone appeared a single time. The chain is built from TRBV21-1 and TRBJ1-5; whether TRBD1, the table's D call, matches the DNA was not checked. TRBV21-1 is listed as a pseudogene. CDR3 length equals 16 residues. CDR3 residues: CASSKGPGQGDQPQHF. The CDR3 DNA reads TGTGCCAGCAGCAAAGGTCCTGGACAGGGCGATCAGCCCCAGCATTTT.

This rearrangement joins TRBV7-6 to TRBJ2-2; D call uncertain. The germline V gene encodes CDR1 SGHVS and CDR2 FNYEAQ. CDR3 length: 14 residues. V was clipped by 1 base and J by 8 bases, with 11 bases between them. The CDR3, as DNA: TGTGCCAGCAGCTTAGATCCATGGGTTGGGGAGCTGTTTTTT. This sequence encodes CASSLDPWVGELFF.

This rearrangement joins TRBV5-4 to TRBJ2-7; 7 bases align to TRBD1. The junction had 6 bases not matched to a gene; V was cut back by 3 bases and J by 0 bases. The germline CDR1 and CDR2 sequences are SGHNT and YYREEE (reference sequence). The length of the CDR3 is 15 residues. DNA of the CDR3: TGTGCCAGCAGCTCCCAGACAGGGAGCTCCTACGAGCAGTACTTC. This codes for CASSSQTGSSYEQYF.

The J gene is TRBJ2-2, the V gene TRBV27; D is ambiguous. Germline CDR1 reads MNHEY; CDR2 reads SMNVEV (reference sequence). The CDR3 extends over 13 amino acids. Trimming removed 0 bases at V and 7 bases at J, with 6 bases between. The CDR3 reads CASSLSRIGELFF. CDR3 nucleotides: TGTGCCAGCAGTTTATCGCGGATCGGGGAGCTGTTTTTT.

The chain combines TRBV28 with TRBJ2-3; D might be TRBD1 (6 bases). The CDR3 has 13 amino acids. The ends were cut back, 8 bases at V and 0 bases at J, with 9 bases in the middle. Germline V gene sequence: CDR1 MDHEN, CDR2 SYDVKM. CDR3 in DNA: TGTGCCAGCTGGGGGCCAAGCACAGATACGCAGTATTTT. This codes for CASWGPSTDTQYF.

A few counts support this clone. V gene TRBV11-3 combines with J gene TRBJ2-5; TRBD1 matches 7 bases. CDR3 length: 14 amino acids. Unmatched junction bases numbered 5, after V lost 5 bases and J lost 2 bases. CDR1 is SGHNT and CDR2 is YENEEA in the germline V gene. The CDR3 sequence is CASSPGTAQETQYF. The CDR3 DNA sequence: TGTGCCAGCAGCCCCGGGACAGCACAAGAGACCCAGTACTTC. Complete variable domain (other parts from reference TRBV11-3 and TRBJ2-5): EAGVVQSPRYKIIEKKQPVAFWCNPISGHNTLYWYLQNLGQGPELLIRYENEEAVDDSQLPKDRFSAERLKGVDSTLKIQPAELGDSAVYLCASSPGTAQETQYFGPGTRLLVL.

The gene calls are TRBV7-8 and TRBJ1-5; D not resolved. The germline V gene encodes CDR1 SGHVS and CDR2 FQNEAQ. V was pared by 2 bases and J by 2 bases, with 4 bases between. The CDR3 has 13 amino acids. The CDR3 sequence: CASSLSGNQPQHF. The CDR3 DNA follows: TGTGCCAGCAGCTTAAGCGGCAATCAGCCCCAGCATTTT. The entire variable domain, with the rest obtained from reference TRBV7-8 and TRBJ1-5, is as follows: GAGVSQSPRYKVAKRGQDVALRCDPISGHVSLFWYQQALGQGPEFLTYFQNEAQLDKSGLPSDRFFAERPEGSVSTLKIQRTQQEDSAVYLCASSLSGNQPQHFGDGTRLSIL.

The rearrangement joins TRBV9 to TRBJ2-1; possibly TRBD1 or TRBD2 for D (5 bases each). The germline gives CDR1 SGDLS, CDR2 YYNGEE. Trimming removed 4 bases from V and 10 bases from J, with 21 bases in between. The CDR3 runs to 15 residues. DNA for the CDR3: TGTGCCAGCAGCTTGCCCGGGACCCCTGTCAGAGAGCAGTTCTTC. This codes for CASSLPGTPVREQFF.

The table lists this clone with a few counts. The chain recombines TRBV28 with TRBJ2-3; 13 bases map to TRBD2. This CDR3 has 19 residues. Germline V lookup: CDR1 MDHEN, CDR2 SYDVKM. V lost 9 bases and J lost 14; bases outside the gene matches: 29. DNA of the CDR3: TGTGCCAGGGGGCGAAAGCCGGGACTAGCGGGGTGCACAGTTCAGAAGGCGTATTTT. This encodes CARGRKPGLAGCTVQKAYF.

The V and J genes are TRBV30 and TRBJ1-4; the D is unclear. V lost 0 bases to trimming and J lost 6 bases, with 11 bases between them. Per the germline V gene, CDR1 is GTSNPN and CDR2 is SVGIG (reference sequence). The CDR3 has 14 residues. CDR3 region: CAWSVYGIDEKLFF. CDR3 in DNA: TGTGCCTGGAGTGTATATGGTATTGATGAAAAACTGTTTTTT.

The V call is TRBV29-1, the J call TRBJ2-3; the D is unclear. Trimming took 4 bases from V and 2 from J, leaving 10 bases between them. The CDR3 sequence is 13 residues long. Germline values: CDR1 SQVTM, CDR2 ANQGSEA. The CDR3 spells CSVVSRSTDTQYF. CDR3 nucleotide sequence: TGCAGCGTTGTGAGTCGTTCCACAGATACGCAGTATTTT.

V and J are TRBV10-2 and TRBJ1-4; D gene uncertain. Trimming pared 5 bases from V and 8 bases from J, leaving 12 bases between. Germline values: CDR1 WSHSY, CDR2 SAAADI. The CDR3 runs to 13 residues. As DNA, the CDR3 is TGCGCCAGCAGTCCAGACGGAGGGGAAAAACTGTTTTTT. It specifies CASSPDGGEKLFF.

CDR3 in amino acids: CASSLGSGTVSYEQYF. Written as DNA, the CDR3 is TGTGCCAGCAGCCTAGGAAGCGGGACAGTATCTTACGAGCAGTACTTC. The J gene is TRBJ2-7, the V gene TRBV5-5; D possibly uses TRBD1 or TRBD2 (7 bases each). Germline lookup yields CDR1 SGHKS and CDR2 YYEKEE (reference sequence). This CDR3 comprises 16 residues. The V gene lost 4 bases and the J gene lost 4 bases, with 21 bases spanning the gap.